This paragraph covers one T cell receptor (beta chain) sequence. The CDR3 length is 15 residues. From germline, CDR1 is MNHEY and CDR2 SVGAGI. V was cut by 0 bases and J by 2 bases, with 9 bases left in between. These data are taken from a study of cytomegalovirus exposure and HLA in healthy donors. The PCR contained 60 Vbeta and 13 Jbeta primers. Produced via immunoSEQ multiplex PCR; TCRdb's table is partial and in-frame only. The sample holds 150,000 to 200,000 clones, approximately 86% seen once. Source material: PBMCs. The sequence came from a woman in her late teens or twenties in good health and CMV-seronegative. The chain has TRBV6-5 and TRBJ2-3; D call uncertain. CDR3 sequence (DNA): TGTGCCAGCAGTTACTCGCGAAGCGTCACAGATACGCAGTATTTT. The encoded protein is CASSYSRSVTDTQYF.